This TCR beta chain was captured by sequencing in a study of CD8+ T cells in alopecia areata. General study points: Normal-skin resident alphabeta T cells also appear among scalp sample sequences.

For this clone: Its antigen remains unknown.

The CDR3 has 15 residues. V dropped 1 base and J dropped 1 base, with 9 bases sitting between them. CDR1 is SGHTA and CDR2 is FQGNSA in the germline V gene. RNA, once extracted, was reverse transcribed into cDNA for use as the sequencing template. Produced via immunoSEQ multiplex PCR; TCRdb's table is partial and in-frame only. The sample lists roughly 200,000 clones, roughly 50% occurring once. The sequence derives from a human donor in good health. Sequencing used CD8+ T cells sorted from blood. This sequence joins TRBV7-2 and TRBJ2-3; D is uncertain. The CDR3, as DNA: TGTGCCAGCAGCTTAGGGGCCAGCCGCACAGATACGCAGTATTTT. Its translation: CASSLGASRTDTQYF.